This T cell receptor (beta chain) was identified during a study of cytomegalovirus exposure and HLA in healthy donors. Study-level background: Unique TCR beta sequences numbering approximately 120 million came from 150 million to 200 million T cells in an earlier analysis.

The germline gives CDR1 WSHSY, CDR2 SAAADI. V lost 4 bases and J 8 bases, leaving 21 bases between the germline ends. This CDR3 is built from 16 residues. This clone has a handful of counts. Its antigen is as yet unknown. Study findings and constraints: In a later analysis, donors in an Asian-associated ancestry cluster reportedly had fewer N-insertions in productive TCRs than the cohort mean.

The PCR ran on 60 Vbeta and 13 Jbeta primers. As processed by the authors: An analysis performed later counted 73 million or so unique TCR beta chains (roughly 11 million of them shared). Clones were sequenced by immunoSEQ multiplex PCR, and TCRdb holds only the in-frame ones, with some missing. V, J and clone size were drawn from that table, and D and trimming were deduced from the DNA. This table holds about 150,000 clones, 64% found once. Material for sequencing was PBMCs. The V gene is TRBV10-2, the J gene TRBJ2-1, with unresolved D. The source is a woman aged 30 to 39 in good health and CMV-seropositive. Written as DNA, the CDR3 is TGCGCCAGCAGTGGATTCCTGTATGCGGAGACCTATGAGCAGTTCTTC. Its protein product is CASSGFLYAETYEQFF.